The 30 T cell receptor beta chains given below trace back to one sample, sequenced in a study of early T cells in non-severe SARS-CoV-2 infection. TCRdb redid the calling of the 5' RACE reads with MiXCR, one entry per CDR3 protein. The top ten hold under 30% of the sample, which has roughly 41,000 distinct CDR3 sequences, roughly 5% seen once. The sample taken for sequencing was whole blood. All receptors come from an adult who was a healthcare worker with PCR-confirmed SARS-CoV-2 infection or an uninfected control (not recorded which).

In its sample, this clonotype was seen many times. CDR3 DNA sequence: TGCGCCAGCAGCCAAGTAGAGGGAGATACGCAGTATTTT. Translated: CASSQVEGDTQYF. This chain joins TRBV4-3 and TRBJ2-3; D might be TRBD2 (5 bases). Germline V gene lookup returns CDR1 LGHNA and CDR2 YSLEER. The CDR3 is 13 amino acids. V dropped 1 base and J dropped 5 bases, with 7 bases sitting between them.

This clonotype showed up many times. V and J are TRBV5-5 and TRBJ1-3; weak D call: TRBD1 (6 bases). Germline-derived CDR1 and CDR2 are SGHKS and YYEKEE (reference sequence). V lost 3 bases to trimming and J lost 2 bases, with 18 bases between them. This CDR3 spans 17 amino acids. CDR3 loop: CASSSGGGTQPGNTIYF. CDR3 sequence (DNA): TGTGCCAGCAGCTCTGGAGGCGGGACACAACCTGGAAACACCATATATTTT.

This clonotype has a count of ten or more. The rearrangement uses TRBV27 and TRBJ2-2; unclear D gene. The V and J ends lost 7 bases and 4 bases respectively, with 13 bases between them. Germline V gene sequence: CDR1 MNHEY, CDR2 SMNVEV (reference sequence). The CDR3 has 14 residues. The CDR3 region has the DNA TGTGCCAGCACGTCGGACCGCCGCACCGGGGAGCTGTTTTTT. Its protein is CASTSDRRTGELFF.

The sample holds many counts of this clonotype. The chain links TRBV20-1 to TRBJ1-5; D remains unclear. The CDR3 loop spans 13 amino acids. From germline, CDR1 is DFQATT and CDR2 SNEGSKA (reference sequence). With 0 bases removed from V and 0 bases from J, the gap between germline ends came to 3 bases. The chain's CDR3 is CSARENSNQPQHF. CDR3 bases: TGCAGTGCTAGAGAGAATAGCAATCAGCCCCAGCATTTT.

The chain couples TRBV6-6 to TRBJ2-2, with TRBD2 matching 7 bases. There are 17 residues in the CDR3. V dropped 5 bases and J dropped 2; count of bases not matched to a gene: 11. Germline-derived CDR1 and CDR2 are MNHNY and SVGAGI (reference sequence). CDR3 sequence (DNA): TGTGCCAGCAGTCCCACGGGGGGAACCTTTAACACCGGGGAGCTGTTTTTT. Translation gives CASSPTGGTFNTGELFF.

The sample holds many counts of this clonotype. The chain has TRBV6-2 or TRBV6-3 and TRBJ2-7; tentatively, D is TRBD2 (6 bases). The CDR3 runs to 12 residues. Trimming took 6 bases from V and 7 from J, leaving 13 bases between them. Germline V gene data show CDR1 as MNHEY and CDR2 as SVGEGT. CDR3 residues: CASSLRGGEQYF. The CDR3 region has the DNA TGTGCCAGCAGCCTAAGAGGAGGGGAGCAGTACTTC.

This clonotype was found many times. The rearrangement links TRBV13 to TRBJ2-7; TRBD1 aligns across 7 bases. J gave up 1 base and V 5 bases, and 5 bases lay outside the gene matches. This CDR3 comprises 14 residues. Germline loops: CDR1 PRHDT, CDR2 FYEKMQ (reference sequence). The CDR3 sequence is CASSLRDSSYEQYF. For the CDR3, the DNA is TGTGCCAGCAGCCTGAGGGACAGTTCCTACGAGCAGTACTTC.

This rearrangement joins TRBV20-1 to TRBJ2-1, with 11 bases matching TRBD2. Germline trimming cut 0 bases from V and 10 bases from J; bases unmatched to any gene: 5. Germline CDR1 reads DFQATT; CDR2 reads SNEGSKA (reference sequence). The CDR3 is 14 amino acids. The CDR3 coding sequence is TGCAGTGCTAGAGAGGCTAGCGGGAGGCAGGAGCAGTTCTTC. Its translation is CSAREASGRQEQFF.

A few counts support this clonotype. The chain carries TRBV9 and TRBJ2-1; D gene uncertain. V was cut by 0 bases and J by 0 bases, with 16 bases left in between. Germline assignment: CDR1 SGDLS and CDR2 YYNGEE. This CDR3 has 18 residues. The CDR3 reads CASSVAQQLRSSYNEQFF. The CDR3 DNA sequence: TGTGCCAGCAGCGTAGCCCAACAGCTCCGGAGCTCCTACAATGAGCAGTTCTTC.

This clonotype was recorded many times. The rearrangement uses TRBV7-9 and TRBJ2-5; 13 bases align to TRBD2. Trimming at V came to 5 bases and at J to 5 bases, leaving 11 bases not matched to a gene. From germline, CDR1 is SEHNR and CDR2 FQNEAQ (reference sequence). The CDR3 length is 17 residues. The CDR3 nucleotides read TGTGCCAGCAGCAGGACTAGCGGGAGACTAAGGAGGGAGACCCAGTACTTC. As protein: CASSRTSGRLRRETQYF.

This clonotype was observed at least ten times. The chain employs TRBV5-8 and TRBJ2-1, with D possibly being TRBD2 (6 bases). V gave up 2 bases and J gave up 9 bases, with 12 bases separating them. This CDR3 has 13 amino acids. Germline V gives CDR1 SGHTS, CDR2 YDEGEE. In nucleotides, the CDR3 is TGTGCCAGCAGCTTACTAGCTCCCAGTGAGCAGTTCTTC. Its protein product is CASSLLAPSEQFF.

The V gene is TRBV27, the J gene TRBJ2-7, with D perhaps matching TRBD1 (6 bases). Trimming left V 6 bases short and J 5 bases short, with 17 bases between. CDR3 size: 14 residues. Looked up from germline, CDR1 is MNHEY and CDR2 is SMNVEV (reference sequence). CDR3 in DNA: TGTGCCAGCAGCTCTACAGGGCCCCCGAACGAGCAGTACTTC. This translates into CASSSTGPPNEQYF.

The sample holds many counts of this clonotype. This chain joins TRBV6-2 or TRBV6-3 and TRBJ1-2; 9 bases agree with TRBD1. The CDR3 spans 14 residues. Trimming at V came to 2 bases and at J to 6 bases, leaving 4 bases not matched to a gene. Germline lookup yields CDR1 MNHEY and CDR2 SVGEGT. The CDR3 reads CASSYDRGIDGYTF. The DNA of the CDR3 is TGTGCCAGCAGTTACGACAGGGGGATCGATGGCTACACCTTC.

This clonotype was seen at least ten times. The chain couples TRBV3-1 to TRBJ1-3; D is ambiguous. V shed 1 base and J shed 3 bases, with 10 bases lying between them. Germline-derived CDR1 and CDR2 are LGHDT and YNNKEL (reference sequence). The CDR3 spans 15 residues. CDR3 in DNA: TGTGCCAGCAGCCAAGTGTCTGGGTTTGGAAACACCATATATTTT. Amino acids: CASSQVSGFGNTIYF.

This clonotype was seen repeatedly, ten times or more. This chain uses TRBV29-1 with TRBJ2-1; the D is unclear. V was clipped by 6 bases and J by 2 bases, with 14 bases between them. This CDR3 comprises 14 residues. From germline, CDR1 is SQVTM and CDR2 ANQGSEA. CDR3 region: CSVVPSFAYNEQFF. CDR3 DNA sequence: TGCAGCGTCGTACCTTCTTTTGCCTACAATGAGCAGTTCTTC.

This clonotype has ten or more counts. This chain joins TRBV9 and TRBJ1-6, with 9 nucleotides matching TRBD1. V lost 3 bases to trimming and J lost 10 bases; unmatched junction nucleotides: 5. This CDR3 region has 14 residues. Germline-derived CDR1 and CDR2 are SGDLS and YYNGEE. CDR3 region: CASSAGQGRSPLHF. CDR3 in DNA: TGTGCCAGCAGCGCGGGACAGGGACGCTCACCCCTCCACTTT. The full variable domain, its missing parts supplied by reference TRBV9 and TRBJ1-6, is DSGVTQTPKHLITATGQRVTLRCSPRSGDLSVYWYQQSLDQGLQFLIQYYNGEERAKGNILERFSAQQFPDLHSELNLSSLELGDSALYFCASSAGQGRSPLHFGNGTRLTVT.

The chain employs TRBV6-2 or TRBV6-3 and TRBJ2-7, with a weak D call TRBD2 (6 bases). Per the germline V gene, CDR1 is MNHEY and CDR2 is SVGEGT. The CDR3 consists of 17 residues. Deletions cut 2 bases from V and 0 bases from J, with 17 bases between. CDR3 nucleotide sequence: TGTGCCAGCAGTTACCAACACGATTGGGACTTCTCCTACGAGCAGTACTTC. This encodes CASSYQHDWDFSYEQYF.

This clonotype has a count of ten or more. V and J are TRBV6-2 or TRBV6-3 and TRBJ2-7; the match to TRBD1 covers 7 bases. In germline, CDR1 is MNHEY, CDR2 SVGEGT. J gave up 0 bases and V 2 bases, and 4 bases lay outside the gene matches. This CDR3 region has 15 residues. CDR3 amino acids: CASSYQGVSSYEQYF. The CDR3 DNA reads as TGTGCCAGCAGTTACCAGGGGGTGAGCTCCTACGAGCAGTACTTC.

The sample holds many counts of this clonotype. The chain recombines TRBV12-3 or TRBV12-4 with TRBJ1-3; 9 nucleotides align to TRBD1. V trimming: 6 bases; J trimming: 2 bases; junction bases outside the gene matches: 14. The CDR3 is 18 amino acids. This CDR3 is CASRSGFGDRAAGNTIYF. The CDR3 nucleotides are TGTGCCAGCAGGTCGGGTTTTGGGGACAGGGCCGCTGGAAACACCATATATTTT.

Many counts were recorded for this clonotype. The chain is built from TRBV6-5 and TRBJ2-7, with unresolved D. The CDR3 length is 15 residues. Germline-derived CDR1 and CDR2 are MNHEY and SVGAGI. The V end was cut by 1 base, the J end by 3 bases, with 13 bases between. The CDR3 protein is CASSYLSQPGYEQYF. The CDR3 nucleotides are TGTGCCAGCAGTTACTTATCCCAGCCTGGCTACGAGCAGTACTTC.

The sample holds a few counts of this clonotype. Germline is not matched at one junction end, which may reflect a read error. This chain connects TRBV7-9 to TRBJ2-2, with D tentatively TRBD1 (6 bases). The CDR3 has 14 residues. Looked up from germline, CDR1 is SEHNR and CDR2 is FQNEAQ (reference sequence). The CDR3 DNA reads as TGTGCCAGCAGCTTACAGGGGAACGCCGGGGAGCTGTTTTTT. Its translation: CASSLQGNAGELFF.

This clonotype was recorded many times. The chain joins TRBV11-2 to TRBJ2-5, with a possible D match to TRBD1 (6 bases). The CDR3 extends over 14 amino acids. V shed 5 bases and J shed 0 bases, with 10 bases lying between them. The germline V gene encodes CDR1 SGHAT and CDR2 FQNNGV. This CDR3 is CASSRGQDQETQYF. The CDR3 region has the DNA TGTGCCAGCAGCCGGGGACAAGACCAAGAGACCCAGTACTTC.

This clonotype was detected ten times or more. V is TRBV29-1 and J is TRBJ1-5, with D unresolved. The CDR3 has 14 amino acids. The ends were cut back, 0 bases at V and 2 bases at J, with 8 bases in the middle. Per the germline V gene, CDR1 is SQVTM and CDR2 is ANQGSEA. The CDR3 DNA is TGCAGCGTTGAAGAGGGGTACGGCAATCAGCCCCAGCATTTT. It specifies CSVEEGYGNQPQHF. The full variable domain, completed using reference TRBV29-1 and TRBJ1-5, is SAVISQKPSRDICQRGTSLTIQCQVDSQVTMMFWYRQQPGQSLTLIATANQGSEATYESGFVIDKFPISRPNLTFSTLTVSNMSPEDSSIYLCSVEEGYGNQPQHFGDGTRLSIL.

This clonotype was observed at least ten times. This chain links TRBV3-1 with TRBJ2-7; unclear D gene. Germline V gene lookup returns CDR1 LGHDT and CDR2 YNNKEL (reference sequence). V dropped 3 bases and J dropped 9 bases, with 21 bases sitting between them. CDR3 length equals 15 residues. The CDR3, as DNA: TGTGCCAGCAGCCACGTTAAAACCCCCCGGCATGGGCAGTACTTC. Residues: CASSHVKTPRHGQYF.

This clonotype was observed a few times. The rearrangement joins TRBV7-8 to TRBJ2-7; 11 bases agree with TRBD2. The CDR3 loop spans 14 amino acids. Germline V gene sequence: CDR1 SGHVS, CDR2 FQNEAQ. Trimming cost V 6 bases and J 3 bases; bases outside gene matches: 4. CDR3 coding DNA: TGTGCCAGCAGTCTAGCGGGAGGAGGCTACGAGCAGTACTTC. As protein: CASSLAGGGYEQYF.

This clonotype has more than one count but fewer than ten. The gene calls are TRBV20-1 and TRBJ2-3; TRBD1 aligns across 10 bases. This CDR3 is 14 amino acids long. V was pared by 5 bases and J by 4 bases, with 6 bases of the junction left unmatched. Per germline, CDR1 DFQATT and CDR2 SNEGSKA (reference sequence). CDR3 residues: CSAARGQGSDTQYF. CDR3 nucleotide sequence: TGCAGTGCTGCCAGGGGACAGGGGTCAGATACGCAGTATTTT.

This clonotype was recorded at least ten times. The chain carries TRBV7-9 and TRBJ1-1; D gene uncertain. Trimming stripped 1 base from V and 8 bases from J, with 2 bases between. The CDR3 runs 10 residues. Germline CDR1 and CDR2: SEHNR and FQNEAQ (reference sequence). The CDR3 protein is CASSLVEAFF. CDR3 DNA: TGTGCCAGCAGCTTAGTCGAAGCTTTCTTT. The full variable domain, with the rest looked up from reference TRBV7-9 and TRBJ1-1, is DTGVSQNPRHKITKRGQNVTFRCDPISEHNRLYWYRQTLGQGPEFLTYFQNEAQLEKSRLLSDRFSAERPKGSFSTLEIQRTEQGDSAMYLCASSLVEAFFGQGTRLTVV.

The V call is TRBV20-1, the J call TRBJ1-6; no reliable D call. V gave up 2 bases and J gave up 4 bases, with 9 bases separating them. Germline-derived CDR1 and CDR2 are DFQATT and SNEGSKA (reference sequence). The length of the CDR3 is 14 residues. The CDR3 coding sequence is TGCAGTGCTAGACCGGGAGGGTATAATTCACCCCTCCACTTT. Its translation: CSARPGGYNSPLHF.

This clonotype was counted only a few times. The chain has TRBV10-3 and TRBJ2-1; TRBD2 agrees at 7 bases. CDR1 is ENHRY, CDR2 SYGVKD, per germline. This CDR3 is 13 amino acids long. V lost 7 bases, J lost 6 bases, and 6 bases stayed unmatched. Here the CDR3 DNA reads TGTGCCATCACATGGACTAGTCGCAATGAGCAGTTCTTC. Translation: CAITWTSRNEQFF.

The chain employs TRBV7-2 and TRBJ2-7; 9 bases are shared with TRBD1. V was clipped by 5 bases and J by 7 bases; unmatched bases: 6. This CDR3 is built from 13 residues. Germline CDR1 is SGHTA and CDR2 is FQGNSA. The CDR3 protein is CASSPQGALEQYF. The CDR3 DNA sequence: TGTGCCAGCAGCCCACAGGGGGCCCTAGAGCAGTACTTC.